This T cell receptor (beta chain) was sequenced for a study of siplizumab effects on memory and regulatory T cells. Study-level points and caveats: Proliferating Tregs taken from siplizumab cultures were not shown to have a confirmed suppressive function. Naive T cells, seemingly more diverse than memory cells, seemed major alloresponse contributors.

CDR3 length: 15 amino acids. Germline values: CDR1 SGHRS, CDR2 YFSETQ. Unmatched junction bases numbered 6, after V lost 0 bases and J lost 7 bases. Sequencing was performed with immunoSEQ multiplex PCR; in TCRdb, only in-frame clones are kept and a portion is missing. This table has about 87,000 clones, around 90% appearing once. Details on this clone: Its antigen remains unidentified.

Material for sequencing was CD4+ T cells sorted from blood. The sequence came from a human donor in good health. The V and J genes are TRBV5-1 and TRBJ2-1; 8 nucleotides align to TRBD1. This CDR3 reads CASSLVTGGRNEQFF. In nucleotides, the CDR3 is TGCGCCAGCAGCTTGGTTACAGGGGGTCGGAATGAGCAGTTCTTC. The full variable domain, rest sourced from reference TRBV5-1 and TRBJ2-1, is KAGVTQTPRYLIKTRGQQVTLSCSPISGHRSVSWYQQTPGQGLQFLFEYFSETQRNKGNFPGRFSGRQFSNSRSEMNVSTLELGDSALYLCASSLVTGGRNEQFFGPGTRLTVL.